This TCR beta chain was identified in a study of T cells expressing NK-cell markers. In germline, CDR1 is MDHEN, CDR2 SYDVKM. The CDR3 loop spans 16 amino acids. TCRdb reanalyzed the 5' RACE reads and collapses them to one entry per CDR3 protein, without DNA. The table lists about 150,000 distinct CDR3 sequences. This clonotype was obtained from a man aged 18-70 years in good health. V gene TRBV28 combines with J gene TRBJ2-7; with no DNA, the TCRdb D assignment of TRBD2 cannot be verified. Input material: blood T cells: a sorted CD56 or NKG2C T cell subset, CD4+ or CD8+ T cells, or bulk PBMC T cells (not recorded which). The CDR3 sequence is CASSLWGSGMSREQYF.